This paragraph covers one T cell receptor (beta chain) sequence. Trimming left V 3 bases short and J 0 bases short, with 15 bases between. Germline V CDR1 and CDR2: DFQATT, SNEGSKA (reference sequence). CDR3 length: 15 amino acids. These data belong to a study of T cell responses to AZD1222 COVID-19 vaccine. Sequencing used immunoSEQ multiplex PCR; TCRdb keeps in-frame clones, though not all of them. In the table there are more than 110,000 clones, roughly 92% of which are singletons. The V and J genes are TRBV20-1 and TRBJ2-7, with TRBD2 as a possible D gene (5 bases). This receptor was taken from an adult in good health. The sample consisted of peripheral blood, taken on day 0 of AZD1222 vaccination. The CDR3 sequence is CSASQDSLGSYEQYF. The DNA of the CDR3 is TGCAGTGCTAGTCAGGACTCTCTGGGCTCCTACGAGCAGTACTTC.